This TCR beta chain appears in the sequencing data of a study of blood T cell repertoires in COVID-19. Across the whole study: Material from acute and convalescent COVID-19 was sourced from the United States, Italy and Spain.

Germline assignment: CDR1 SGHAT and CDR2 FQDESV (reference sequence). Trimming removed 3 bases from V and 7 bases from J, with 10 bases in between. The CDR3 runs to 13 residues. This clone was observed a single time. Assay: immunoSEQ multiplex PCR; the TCRdb copy retains only in-frame clones and omits some. The profile shows about 130,000 clones, roughly four fifths of them singletons. Participant ages covered about 18 to 95 years across about 25 US areas. Clinical history reported by participants formed the basis on which cohorts were assigned. The source material was PBMCs or T cells enriched from blood (not recorded which). This receptor was obtained from a middle-aged man with acute COVID-19. This chain links TRBV11-1 with TRBJ1-5; TRBD1 is a possible D gene (6 bases). The CDR3 region is CASSLAGEQPQHF. The CDR3 DNA sequence: TGTGCCAGCAGCTTGGCAGGGGAGCAGCCCCAGCATTTT.